A selection of T cell receptor beta chains follows, all from one sample in a study of human T cells and chemical hapten exposure. Each CDR3 protein gets one entry after TCRdb re-called the RACE reads with MiXCR. This sample has 100,000 to 150,000 distinct CDR3 sequences, with about 9.4% found just once. The sample taken for sequencing was whole blood. Every receptor here comes from a male donor in good health. Some clones in this sample may be carry-over from other donors' samples. The CDR3 runs from the conserved cysteine through the conserved F or W. D genes are given only for firm matches. Expanded clones are given a class, and other clones once, few, many or no size at all.

j_call: TRBJ1-1; clone_size: few; v_call: TRBV7-6; d_call: .; cdr3_aa: CASSLGVYTEAFF; cdr3_nt: TGTGCCAGCAGCTTAGGGGTTTACACTGAAGCTTTCTTT
j_call: TRBJ2-1; clone_size: many; v_call: TRBV29-1; d_call: .; cdr3_aa: CSVEKYNEQFF; cdr3_nt: TGCAGCGTTGAGAAGTACAATGAGCAGTTCTTC
j_call: TRBJ2-1; clone_size: .; v_call: TRBV15; d_call: .; cdr3_aa: CATSRDPAAYNEQFF; cdr3_nt: TGTGCCACCAGCCGAGACCCGGCTGCCTACAATGAGCAGTTCTTC
j_call: TRBJ2-3; clone_size: few; v_call: TRBV4-2; d_call: .; cdr3_aa: CASSQEQVLDTQYF; cdr3_nt: TGTGCCAGCAGCCAAGAACAGGTTTTAGATACGCAGTATTTT
j_call: TRBJ2-7; clone_size: .; v_call: TRBV7-2; d_call: TRBD1; cdr3_aa: CASSSAGTAPYEQYF; cdr3_nt: TGTGCCAGCAGCTCGGCCGGGACAGCGCCCTACGAGCAGTACTTC
j_call: TRBJ1-1; clone_size: .; v_call: TRBV6-6; d_call: .; cdr3_aa: CASSYGVRGDTEAFF; cdr3_nt: TGTGCCAGCAGTTACGGCGTACGTGGGGACACTGAAGCTTTCTTT
j_call: TRBJ2-2; clone_size: many; v_call: TRBV6-6; d_call: TRBD1; cdr3_aa: CASTRTGLNTGELFF; cdr3_nt: TGTGCCAGCACCAGGACAGGTCTGAACACCGGGGAGCTGTTTTTT
j_call: TRBJ2-5; clone_size: many; v_call: TRBV7-9; d_call: .; cdr3_aa: CASSFFTGWETQYF; cdr3_nt: TGTGCCAGCAGCTTCTTCACGGGTTGGGAGACCCAGTACTTC
j_call: TRBJ1-5; clone_size: .; v_call: TRBV2; d_call: .; cdr3_aa: CASSDGVQGSAGNQPQHF; cdr3_nt: TGTGCCAGCAGTGACGGCGTGCAGGGGTCGGCGGGCAATCAGCCCCAGCATTTT
j_call: TRBJ1-3; clone_size: .; v_call: TRBV19; d_call: TRBD1; cdr3_aa: CASSIGTGAGNTIYF; cdr3_nt: TGTGCCAGTAGTATTGGGACAGGGGCAGGAAACACCATATATTTT
j_call: TRBJ2-1; clone_size: few; v_call: TRBV4-2; d_call: TRBD2; cdr3_aa: CASSQVTSGGGNEQFF; cdr3_nt: TGTGCCAGCAGCCAAGTTACTAGCGGGGGGGGTAATGAGCAGTTCTTC
j_call: TRBJ2-1; clone_size: many; v_call: TRBV11-1; d_call: .; cdr3_aa: CASSLGLELVNEQFF; cdr3_nt: TGTGCCAGCAGCTTAGGACTAGAATTAGTGAATGAGCAGTTCTTC
j_call: TRBJ2-1; clone_size: many; v_call: TRBV20-1; d_call: .; cdr3_aa: CSAQRAGSGTSIYNEQFF; cdr3_nt: TGCAGTGCTCAGCGGGCGGGCTCCGGGACTTCTATCTACAATGAGCAGTTCTTC
j_call: TRBJ2-3; clone_size: .; v_call: TRBV10-3; d_call: .; cdr3_aa: CAISVGQTDTQYF; cdr3_nt: TGTGCCATCAGTGTCGGACAAACAGATACGCAGTATTTT
j_call: TRBJ1-5; clone_size: few; v_call: TRBV4-3; d_call: .; cdr3_aa: CASSQVVDRSYQPQHF; cdr3_nt: TGCGCCAGCAGCCAAGTGGTGGACAGAAGTTATCAGCCCCAGCATTTT
j_call: TRBJ2-3; clone_size: .; v_call: TRBV4-1; d_call: TRBD1; cdr3_aa: CASSQDWTGGTDTQYF; cdr3_nt: TGCGCCAGCAGCCAAGACTGGACAGGGGGCACAGATACGCAGTATTTT
j_call: TRBJ1-1; clone_size: .; v_call: TRBV20-1; d_call: .; cdr3_aa: CSARVVRVPNTEAFF; cdr3_nt: TGCAGTGCTAGAGTGGTGAGGGTTCCGAACACTGAAGCTTTCTTT
j_call: TRBJ2-1; clone_size: many; v_call: TRBV5-6; d_call: TRBD1; cdr3_aa: CASSLGATGGAYNEQFF; cdr3_nt: TGTGCCAGCAGCTTGGGGGCGACAGGGGGCGCCTACAATGAGCAGTTCTTC
j_call: TRBJ2-5; clone_size: .; v_call: TRBV20-1; d_call: .; cdr3_aa: CSASQEEGGTGETQYF; cdr3_nt: TGCAGTGCTTCCCAGGAAGAAGGGGGAACGGGGGAGACCCAGTACTTC
j_call: TRBJ2-7; clone_size: .; v_call: TRBV11-2; d_call: TRBD1; cdr3_aa: CASSSNPNRQGVNREQYF; cdr3_nt: TGTGCCAGCAGCTCCAACCCTAATCGACAGGGGGTGAATCGGGAGCAGTACTTC
j_call: TRBJ2-2; clone_size: few; v_call: TRBV11-3; d_call: TRBD1; cdr3_aa: CASSKSPWTGRDTGELFF; cdr3_nt: TGTGCCAGCAGCAAGTCCCCCTGGACAGGTCGGGACACCGGGGAGCTGTTTTTT
j_call: TRBJ2-3; clone_size: .; v_call: TRBV3-1; d_call: .; cdr3_aa: CASSQVRGGTDTQYF; cdr3_nt: TGTGCCAGCAGCCAAGTCAGGGGAGGCACAGATACGCAGTATTTT
j_call: TRBJ2-7; clone_size: many; v_call: TRBV4-2; d_call: .; cdr3_aa: CASSQERTSYEQYF; cdr3_nt: TGTGCCAGCAGCCAAGAGCGGACCTCCTACGAGCAGTACTTC
j_call: TRBJ1-1; clone_size: many; v_call: TRBV14; d_call: .; cdr3_aa: CASSHLNEGVEAFF; cdr3_nt: TGTGCCAGCAGCCATCTCAACGAGGGGGTTGAAGCTTTCTTT
j_call: TRBJ2-7; clone_size: .; v_call: TRBV20-1; d_call: TRBD2; cdr3_aa: CSARGGGTASSYEQYF; cdr3_nt: TGCAGTGCTAGAGGGGGAGGGACGGCGAGCTCCTACGAGCAGTACTTC
j_call: TRBJ2-5; clone_size: many; v_call: TRBV6-5; d_call: TRBD1; cdr3_aa: CASSYTGGSQETQYF; cdr3_nt: TGTGCCAGCAGCTACACAGGGGGGAGCCAAGAGACCCAGTACTTC
j_call: TRBJ1-2; clone_size: many; v_call: TRBV7-2; d_call: .; cdr3_aa: CASSLDRLYGYTF; cdr3_nt: TGTGCCAGCAGCTTAGACAGGCTATATGGCTACACCTTC